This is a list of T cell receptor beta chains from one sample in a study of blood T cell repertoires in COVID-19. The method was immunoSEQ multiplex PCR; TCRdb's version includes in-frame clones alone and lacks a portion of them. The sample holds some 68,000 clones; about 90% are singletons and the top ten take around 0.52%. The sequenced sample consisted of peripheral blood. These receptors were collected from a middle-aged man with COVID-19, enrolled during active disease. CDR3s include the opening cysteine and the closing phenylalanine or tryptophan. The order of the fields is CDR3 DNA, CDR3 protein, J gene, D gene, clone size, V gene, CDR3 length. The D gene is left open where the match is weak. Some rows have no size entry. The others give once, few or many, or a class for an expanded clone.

TGTGCCAGCAGCCAGGCACCGGGAACCTACTACGAGCAGTACTTC CASSQAPGTYYEQYF TRBJ2-7 NA NA TRBV7-2 15
TGTGCCAGCAGCTTTGATCGGAGTTACAGCACAGATACGCAGTATTTT CASSFDRSYSTDTQYF TRBJ2-3 NA NA TRBV7-2 16
TGTGCCAGTCAGGACACCGGGAGGGTTGTTTCACCCCTCCACTTT CASQDTGRVVSPLHF TRBJ1-6 NA NA TRBV7-9 15
TGTGCCAGCAGCTTAGCCAGGGGGCCCTACGAGCAGTACTTC CASSLARGPYEQYF TRBJ2-7 TRBD1 few TRBV7-2 14
TGTGCCACCAGTGACGTGAGGGGGCCCTCAGGCGAGCAGTACTTC CATSDVRGPSGEQYF TRBJ2-7 TRBD1 NA TRBV24-1 15
TGTGCCAGCAGTTCACAGGGGGGACTTTATGGCTACACCTTC CASSSQGGLYGYTF TRBJ1-2 TRBD1 NA TRBV6-5 14
TGCAGTGCTAGTCTAGTTGGGTGGGGGCGCGATGGCTACACCTTC CSASLVGWGRDGYTF TRBJ1-2 NA NA TRBV20-1 15
TGTGCCAGCAGTCGGGGGGGCGCAGAGACCCAGTACTTC CASSRGGAETQYF TRBJ2-5 TRBD2 NA TRBV12-3/TRBV12-4 13
TGTGCCAGCAGCCCCCAGGCCGCGGGCGGGGAGACCCAGTACTTC CASSPQAAGGETQYF TRBJ2-5 NA NA TRBV4-2 15
TGTGCCAGCTCCCCCACGGTTGGACAGGAGGCTTTCTTT CASSPTVGQEAFF TRBJ1-1 TRBD1 NA TRBV18 13
TGTGCCAGCTCCTTGGAAGGACTAGCGGGAGCGGGGGAGCAGTACTTC CASSLEGLAGAGEQYF TRBJ2-7 TRBD2 NA TRBV18 16
TGCGCCAGCAGCCAAGGGGCTAGCGGGTTAAGCTGGCACGAGCAGTACTTC CASSQGASGLSWHEQYF TRBJ2-7 TRBD2 NA TRBV4-1 17
TGTGCCAGCAGTGTGGTGCCTAGCGGGAAGAACACCGGGGAGCTGTTTTTT CASSVVPSGKNTGELFF TRBJ2-2 TRBD2 NA TRBV2 17
TGCGCCAGCAGTCAAATCGGGTCAGACTACCTCAATCAGCCCCAGCATTTT CASSQIGSDYLNQPQHF TRBJ1-5 NA NA TRBV23-1 17
TGTGCCAGTAGCCTTGACAGGGTCCGCTCTGGGGCCAACGTCCTGACTTTC CASSLDRVRSGANVLTF TRBJ2-6 TRBD1 few TRBV19 17
TGTGCCAGCAGCTCGATGGGGACTAGCGGGAGTTTATGGCAGTACTTC CASSSMGTSGSLWQYF TRBJ2-7 TRBD2 NA TRBV7-9 16
TGTGCCAGCAGCTTGACTAGCGGGGACGAGCAGTTCTTC CASSLTSGDEQFF TRBJ2-1 TRBD2 NA TRBV7-6 13
TGCGCCAGCAGCCCGCAGGGACAAAGCGAGCAGTACTTC CASSPQGQSEQYF TRBJ2-7 NA NA TRBV5-1 13
TGCGCCAGCAGCGACACAGGGTTTCAAACTGAAGCTTTCTTT CASSDTGFQTEAFF TRBJ1-1 NA NA TRBV5-1 14
TGCAGCGTGGCCGTAAGCTCCTACGAGCAGTACTTC CSVAVSSYEQYF TRBJ2-7 NA NA TRBV29-1 12
TGTGCCAGCAGCCCCGGACTAGCGGGAGCTACGCAGTATTTT CASSPGLAGATQYF TRBJ2-3 TRBD2 NA TRBV7-3 14
TGTGCCAGCTCACCAATCCGGGGTAGCACAGATACGCAGTATTTT CASSPIRGSTDTQYF TRBJ2-3 NA NA TRBV18 15
TGTGCCAGCAGTCCGCGGACAGGACTAAAGATTCAGCCCCAGCATTTT CASSPRTGLKIQPQHF TRBJ1-5 TRBD1 NA TRBV28 16
TGTGCCTGGAGTGTCGGGCTAGCAGGGGCCGGGGAGCTGTTTTTT CAWSVGLAGAGELFF TRBJ2-2 NA NA TRBV30 15
TGTGCCAGCAATATTTACGGGGAGCTGTTTTTT CASNIYGELFF TRBJ2-2 NA NA TRBV25-1 11
TGCGCCAGCAGCCGCAAGGACAGTAACTATGGCTACACCTTC CASSRKDSNYGYTF TRBJ1-2 NA once TRBV4-1 14
TGTGCCAGCAGCTTGGCAGGGGGAACCTACGAGCAGTACTTC CASSLAGGTYEQYF TRBJ2-7 TRBD1 NA TRBV11-2 14
TGCGCCAGCAGCTTGCCGGGGACTTCGAGTTCACCCCTCCACTTT CASSLPGTSSSPLHF TRBJ1-6 NA NA TRBV5-1 15
TGCGCCAGTCCGAGGGAGGGAAAGGCTGGAAACACCATATATTTT CASPREGKAGNTIYF TRBJ1-3 NA few TRBV4-1 15
TGCGCCAGCAGCTCGGGACAGCCTAATGAAAAACTGTTTTTT CASSSGQPNEKLFF TRBJ1-4 TRBD1 NA TRBV5-1 14
TGTGCCAGCAGTTTAGGGGTGAGCACTGAAGCTTTCTTT CASSLGVSTEAFF TRBJ1-1 NA NA TRBV6-5 13
TGTGCCAGCAGCCCTACGGGGAGGGCCTCCTCCTACGAGCAGTACTTC CASSPTGRASSYEQYF TRBJ2-7 TRBD2 once TRBV7-8 16
TGTGCCTGGAGTGTATCCAGGCGTTCACCCCTCCACTTT CAWSVSRRSPLHF TRBJ1-6 NA few TRBV30 13
TGCGCCAGCAGCTTACCGGGACTAGCAATAGGTGATACGCAGTATTTT CASSLPGLAIGDTQYF TRBJ2-3 TRBD2 NA TRBV5-1 16
TGTGCCAGCAGCTTAGAAGGGACTAGCGGGAGAATGGCGCAGTATTTT CASSLEGTSGRMAQYF TRBJ2-3 TRBD2 NA TRBV7-8 16
TGTGCCAGCAGTGCCACTAGCACAGATACGCAGTATTTT CASSATSTDTQYF TRBJ2-3 NA NA TRBV6-4 13
TGCGCCAGCAGCTTGGGGGACAGGGGCATGAACACTGAAGCTTTCTTT CASSLGDRGMNTEAFF TRBJ1-1 TRBD1 NA TRBV5-1 16
TGTGCCAGCAGCCTGGGGGGGTGGTCGAACACTGAAGCTTTCTTT CASSLGGWSNTEAFF TRBJ1-1 NA NA TRBV7-8 15
TGCGCCAGCAGCCAATACCCCGGGACAGGGGAAGCCACTGAAGCTTTCTTT CASSQYPGTGEATEAFF TRBJ1-1 TRBD1 NA TRBV4-1 17
TGTGCCTGGAGCCCCTGGGCACAAACAACTAATGAAAAACTGTTTTTT CAWSPWAQTTNEKLFF TRBJ1-4 NA NA TRBV30 16
TGTGCCAGCAGCGCGGGACAGGGGTATGGCTACACCTTC CASSAGQGYGYTF TRBJ1-2 TRBD1 few TRBV7-2 13
TGCGCCAGCAGCCTGGGTGGCAGCTCCTATAATTCACCCCTCCACTTT CASSLGGSSYNSPLHF TRBJ1-6 NA once TRBV5-1 16
TGTGCCAGTAGCCTTACTAGCGGGGCTAATTCACCCCTCCACTTT CASSLTSGANSPLHF TRBJ1-6 NA NA TRBV19 15
TGTGCCTGGACGGCGGGAGGGCCGGGGGAGCAGTACTTC CAWTAGGPGEQYF TRBJ2-7 TRBD2 NA TRBV30 13
TGTGCCAGCAAGGCGGATACGAACACTGAAGCTTTCTTT CASKADTNTEAFF TRBJ1-1 NA NA TRBV2 13
TGTGCCAGCAGCCAAGTCGCCGGGACTCCGAATGAGCAGTTCTTC CASSQVAGTPNEQFF TRBJ2-1 NA NA TRBV4-2 15
TGCGCCAGCAGCCCCCGCCTGACAGACAGGTGGCACGGCTACACCTTC CASSPRLTDRWHGYTF TRBJ1-2 NA NA TRBV5-1 16
TGTGCCAGCAGTTTGTATGCGAACACCGGGGAGCTGTTTTTT CASSLYANTGELFF TRBJ2-2 NA once TRBV27 14
TGTGCCAGCAGCTCCAGGACTAGCGGGAGTCCTAATGAGCAGTTCTTC CASSSRTSGSPNEQFF TRBJ2-1 TRBD2 NA TRBV11-3 16
TGTGCCAGCAGTGCCGGCGGACAGCCTAATGAAAAACTGTTTTTT CASSAGGQPNEKLFF TRBJ1-4 NA NA TRBV2 15
TGTGCCAGCAGTTATGGGGCGGAATCCTACAATGAGCAGTTCTTC CASSYGAESYNEQFF TRBJ2-1 NA NA TRBV6-2/TRBV6-3 15
TGTGCCAGCAGTTTAGGCGGGGAGCAGTACTTC CASSLGGEQYF TRBJ2-7 NA NA TRBV27 11
TGTGCCAGCAGCTTAGGGCTAGGGATCGGAAGCGGGACCCAGTACTTC CASSLGLGIGSGTQYF TRBJ2-5 NA NA TRBV7-2 16
TGTGCCAGCAGTCCAGACAGGGACAGTTCTTTAGCCAAAAACATTCAGTACTTC CASSPDRDSSLAKNIQYF TRBJ2-4 TRBD1 NA TRBV3-1/TRBV3-2 18